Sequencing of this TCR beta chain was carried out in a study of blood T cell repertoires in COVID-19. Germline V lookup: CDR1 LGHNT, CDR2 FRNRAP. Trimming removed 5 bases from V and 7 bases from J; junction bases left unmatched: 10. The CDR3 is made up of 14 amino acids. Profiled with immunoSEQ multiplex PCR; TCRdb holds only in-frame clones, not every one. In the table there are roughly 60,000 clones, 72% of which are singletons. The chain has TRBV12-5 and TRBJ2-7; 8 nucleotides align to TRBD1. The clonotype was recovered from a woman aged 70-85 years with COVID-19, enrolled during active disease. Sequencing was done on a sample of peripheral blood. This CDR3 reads CASGTPGQGREQYF. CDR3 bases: TGTGCTAGTGGTACCCCCGGACAGGGCCGGGAGCAGTACTTC.